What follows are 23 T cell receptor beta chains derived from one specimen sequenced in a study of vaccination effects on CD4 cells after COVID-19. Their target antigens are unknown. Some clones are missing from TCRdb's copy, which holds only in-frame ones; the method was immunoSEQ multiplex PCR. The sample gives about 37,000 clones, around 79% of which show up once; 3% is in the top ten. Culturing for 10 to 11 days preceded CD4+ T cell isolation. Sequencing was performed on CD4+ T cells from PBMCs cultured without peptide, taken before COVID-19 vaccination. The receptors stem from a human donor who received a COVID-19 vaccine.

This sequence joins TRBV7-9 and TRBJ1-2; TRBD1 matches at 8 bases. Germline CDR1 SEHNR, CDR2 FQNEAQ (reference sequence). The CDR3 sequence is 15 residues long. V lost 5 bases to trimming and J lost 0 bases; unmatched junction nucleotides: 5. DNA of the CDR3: TGTGCCAGCAGCACAGGGGGGGGGCCTAACTATGGCTACACCTTC. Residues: CASSTGGGPNYGYTF.

The CDR3 DNA is TGTGCCAGCTCACCAGGGGGAAGTCCGGGGATGAGATGGGAAAAACTGTTTTTT. This gives the protein CASSPGGSPGMRWEKLFF. The V and J genes are TRBV18 and TRBJ1-4; weak D call: TRBD1 (5 bases). Germline lookup yields CDR1 KGHSH and CDR2 LQKENI. This CDR3 is 18 amino acids long. V was trimmed by 2 bases and J by 8 bases, leaving 24 bases between them.

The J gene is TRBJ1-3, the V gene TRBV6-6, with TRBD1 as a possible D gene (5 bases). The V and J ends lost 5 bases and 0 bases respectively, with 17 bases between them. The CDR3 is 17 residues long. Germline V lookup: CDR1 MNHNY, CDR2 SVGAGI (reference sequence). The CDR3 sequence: CASSPIRGFGSGNTIYF. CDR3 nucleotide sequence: TGTGCCAGCAGTCCAATCCGGGGCTTCGGCTCTGGAAACACCATATATTTT.

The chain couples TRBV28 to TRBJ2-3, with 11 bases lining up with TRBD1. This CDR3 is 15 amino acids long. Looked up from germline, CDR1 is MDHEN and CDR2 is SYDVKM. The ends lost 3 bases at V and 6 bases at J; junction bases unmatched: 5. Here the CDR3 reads CASSFGQGAPDTQYF. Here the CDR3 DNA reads TGTGCCAGCAGTTTTGGACAGGGGGCGCCGGATACGCAGTATTTT.

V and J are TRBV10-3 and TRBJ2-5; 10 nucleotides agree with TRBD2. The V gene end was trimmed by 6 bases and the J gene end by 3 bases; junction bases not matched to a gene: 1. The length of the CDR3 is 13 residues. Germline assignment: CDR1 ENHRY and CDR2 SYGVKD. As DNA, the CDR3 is TGTGCCATCAGCCTAGCGGGGGAAGAGACCCAGTACTTC. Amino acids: CAISLAGEETQYF.

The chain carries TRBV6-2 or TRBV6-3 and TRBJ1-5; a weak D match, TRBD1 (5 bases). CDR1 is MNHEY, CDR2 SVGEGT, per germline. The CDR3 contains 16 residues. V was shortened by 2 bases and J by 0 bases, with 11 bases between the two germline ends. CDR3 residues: CASSYGGAYSNQPQHF. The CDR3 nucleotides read TGTGCCAGCAGTTACGGAGGGGCTTATAGCAATCAGCCCCAGCATTTT.

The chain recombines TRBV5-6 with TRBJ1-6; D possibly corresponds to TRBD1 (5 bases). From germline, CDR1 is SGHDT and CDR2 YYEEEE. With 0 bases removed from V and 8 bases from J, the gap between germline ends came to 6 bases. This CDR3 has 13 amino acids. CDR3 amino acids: CASSLGQYSPLHF. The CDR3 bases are TGTGCCAGCAGCTTGGGACAGTATTCACCCCTCCACTTT.

CDR3 sequence reads: CASSWDRGVTEAFF. The CDR3 bases are TGCGCCAGCAGCTGGGACAGGGGGGTAACTGAAGCTTTCTTT. This chain links TRBV5-1 with TRBJ1-1; 11 nucleotides line up with TRBD1. V was pared by 3 bases and J by 5 bases, with 3 bases of the junction left unmatched. Germline CDR1 SGHRS, CDR2 YFSETQ. The CDR3 length is 14 residues.

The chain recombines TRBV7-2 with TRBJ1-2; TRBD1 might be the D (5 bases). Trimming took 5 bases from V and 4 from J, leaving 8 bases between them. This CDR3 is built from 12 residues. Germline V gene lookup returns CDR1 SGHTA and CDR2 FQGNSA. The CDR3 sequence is CASSPGGYGYTF. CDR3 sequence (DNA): TGTGCCAGCAGCCCCGGGGGCTATGGCTACACCTTC. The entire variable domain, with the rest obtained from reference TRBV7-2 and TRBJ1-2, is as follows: GAGVSQSPSNKVTEKGKDVELRCDPISGHTALYWYRQSLGQGLEFLIYFQGNSAPDKSGLPSDRFSAERTGGSVSTLTIQRTQQEDSAVYLCASSPGGYGYTFGSGTRLTVV.

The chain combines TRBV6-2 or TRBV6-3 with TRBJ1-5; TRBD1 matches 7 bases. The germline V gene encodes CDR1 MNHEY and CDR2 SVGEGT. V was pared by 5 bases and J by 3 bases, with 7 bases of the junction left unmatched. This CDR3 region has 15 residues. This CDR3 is CASSPGTAINQPQHF. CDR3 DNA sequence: TGTGCCAGCAGTCCCGGGACAGCCATCAATCAGCCCCAGCATTTT.

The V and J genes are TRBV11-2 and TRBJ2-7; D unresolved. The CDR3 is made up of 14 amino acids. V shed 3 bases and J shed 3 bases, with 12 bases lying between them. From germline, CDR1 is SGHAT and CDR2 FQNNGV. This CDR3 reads CASSFNAGIYEQYF. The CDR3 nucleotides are TGTGCCAGCAGCTTTAATGCAGGCATCTACGAGCAGTACTTC.

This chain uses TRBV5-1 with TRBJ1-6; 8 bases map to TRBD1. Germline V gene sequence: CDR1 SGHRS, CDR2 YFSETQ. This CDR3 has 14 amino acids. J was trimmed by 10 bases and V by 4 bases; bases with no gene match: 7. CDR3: CASSIGQGGSPLHF. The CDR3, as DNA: TGCGCCAGCAGCATAGGACAGGGAGGGTCACCCCTCCACTTT.

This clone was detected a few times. CDR3 amino acids: CASSLGRVDYGYTF. CDR3 coding DNA: TGTGCCAGCAGCTTGGGACGGGTTGACTATGGCTACACCTTC. The J gene is TRBJ1-2, the V gene TRBV5-6; D gene uncertain. CDR3 length: 14 residues. The germline V gene has CDR1 SGHDT and CDR2 YYEEEE. V was clipped by 0 bases and J by 3 bases, with 9 bases between them. Supplemented by reference TRBV5-6 and TRBJ1-2, the full variable domain reads DAGVTQSPTHLIKTRGQQVTLRCSPKSGHDTVSWYQQALGQGPQFIFQYYEEEERQRGNFPDRFSGHQFPNYSSELNVNALLLGDSALYLCASSLGRVDYGYTFGSGTRLTVV.

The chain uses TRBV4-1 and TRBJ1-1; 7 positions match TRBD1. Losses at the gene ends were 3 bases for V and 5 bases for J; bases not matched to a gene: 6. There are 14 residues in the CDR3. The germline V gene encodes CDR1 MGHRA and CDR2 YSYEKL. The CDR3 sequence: CASSHRGSRTEAFF. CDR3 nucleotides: TGCGCCAGCAGCCACAGGGGGTCAAGGACTGAAGCTTTCTTT.

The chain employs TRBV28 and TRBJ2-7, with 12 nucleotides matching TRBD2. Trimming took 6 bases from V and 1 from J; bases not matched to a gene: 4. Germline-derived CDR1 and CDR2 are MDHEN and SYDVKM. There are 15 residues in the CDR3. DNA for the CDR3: TGTGCCAGCAGGAAAGGACTAGCGGGATCCTACGAGCAGTACTTC. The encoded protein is CASRKGLAGSYEQYF.

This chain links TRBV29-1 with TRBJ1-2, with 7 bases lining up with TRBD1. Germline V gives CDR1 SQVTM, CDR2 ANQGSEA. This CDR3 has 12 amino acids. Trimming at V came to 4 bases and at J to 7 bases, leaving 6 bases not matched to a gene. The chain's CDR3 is CSVARDRSGYTF. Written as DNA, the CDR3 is TGCAGCGTTGCGCGGGACAGAAGTGGCTACACCTTC.

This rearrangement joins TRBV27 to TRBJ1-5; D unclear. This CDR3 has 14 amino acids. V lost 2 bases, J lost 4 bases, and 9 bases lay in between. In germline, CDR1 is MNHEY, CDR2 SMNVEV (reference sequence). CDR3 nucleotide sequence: TGTGCCAGCAGTTTAGAGGGTATTAATCAGCCCCAGCATTTT. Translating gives CASSLEGINQPQHF.

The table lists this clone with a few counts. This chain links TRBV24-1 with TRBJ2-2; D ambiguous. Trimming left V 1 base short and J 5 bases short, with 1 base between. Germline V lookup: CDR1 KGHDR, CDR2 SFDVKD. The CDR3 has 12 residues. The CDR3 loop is CATSDFTGELFF. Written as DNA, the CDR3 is TGTGCCACCAGTGATTTTACCGGGGAGCTGTTTTTT.

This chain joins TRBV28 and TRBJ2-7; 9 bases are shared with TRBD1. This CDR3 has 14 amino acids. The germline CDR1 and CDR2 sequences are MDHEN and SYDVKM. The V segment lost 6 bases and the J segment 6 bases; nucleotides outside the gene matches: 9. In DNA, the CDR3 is TGTGCCAGCAGGATGACAGGGGGAATTTTCGAGCAGTACTTC. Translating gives CASRMTGGIFEQYF.

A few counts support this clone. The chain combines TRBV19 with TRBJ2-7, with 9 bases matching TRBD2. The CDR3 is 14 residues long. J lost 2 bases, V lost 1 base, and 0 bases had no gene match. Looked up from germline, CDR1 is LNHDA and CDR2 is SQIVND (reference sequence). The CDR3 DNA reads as TGTGCCAGTAGTATAGGCGGGAGGGCCTACGAGCAGTACTTC. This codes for CASSIGGRAYEQYF.

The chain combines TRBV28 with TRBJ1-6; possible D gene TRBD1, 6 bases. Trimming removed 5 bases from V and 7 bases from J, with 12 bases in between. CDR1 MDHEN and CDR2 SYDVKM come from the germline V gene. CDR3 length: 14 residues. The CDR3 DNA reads TGTGCCAGCAGTGCGGACAGACCAAATTCACCCCTCCACTTT. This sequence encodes CASSADRPNSPLHF.

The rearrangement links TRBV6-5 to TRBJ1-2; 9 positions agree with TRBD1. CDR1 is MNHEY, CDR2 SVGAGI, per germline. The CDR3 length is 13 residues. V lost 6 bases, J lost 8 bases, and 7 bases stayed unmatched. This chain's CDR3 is CASSHRDRVGYTF. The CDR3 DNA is TGTGCCAGCAGCCACCGGGACAGGGTCGGCTACACCTTC.

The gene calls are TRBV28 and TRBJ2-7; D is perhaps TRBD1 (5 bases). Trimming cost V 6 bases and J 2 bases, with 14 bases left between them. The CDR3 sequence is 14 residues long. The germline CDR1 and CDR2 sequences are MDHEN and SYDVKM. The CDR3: CASRWTHGPYEQYF. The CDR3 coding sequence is TGTGCCAGCAGGTGGACACATGGGCCCTACGAGCAGTACTTC.